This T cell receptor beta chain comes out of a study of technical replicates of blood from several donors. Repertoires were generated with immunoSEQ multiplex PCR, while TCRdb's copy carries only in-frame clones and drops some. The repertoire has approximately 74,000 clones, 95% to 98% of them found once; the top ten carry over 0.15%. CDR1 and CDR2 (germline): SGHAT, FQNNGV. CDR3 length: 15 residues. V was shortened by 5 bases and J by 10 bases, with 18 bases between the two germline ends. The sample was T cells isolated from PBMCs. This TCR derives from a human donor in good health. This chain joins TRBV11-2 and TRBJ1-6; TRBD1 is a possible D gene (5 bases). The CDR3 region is CASSPQGAVGSPLHF. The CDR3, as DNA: TGTGCCAGCAGCCCCCAAGGGGCTGTAGGGTCACCCCTCCACTTT.